This TCR beta chain was recorded in a study of T-cell reconstitution after alpha-beta-depleted transplantation in children. Study-level points and caveats: Once a year had passed after transplant, T-cell counts and diversity came mostly from newly produced T cells. Where some patients showed high TCRbeta diversity at day 60, it came from recipient T cells and thymic progenitors that had survived. By about two months after transplant, alpha-beta T cells reportedly arose from several hundred graft clones that had expanded.

This clonotype was recorded a few times. Its antigen is unidentified. A junction end diverges from the germline sequence, so it may reflect a read error. In germline, CDR1 is LGHDT, CDR2 YNNKEL (reference sequence). The CDR3 length is 14 residues. Library preparation (for TCRbeta) was performed with unique molecular identifiers. MiXCR was run by TCRdb on the PCR reads, yielding one entry per CDR3 protein. In the table there are hundreds of thousands of distinct CDR3 sequences, about an eighth of which are singletons. This sample comprised PBMCs, mostly from graft donor cells, obtained 360 days after TCRalphabeta/CD19-depleted stem cell transplant. This sequence was found in a male patient aged 10 to 17 who had a stem cell transplant for acute myeloid leukemia, so the T cells may come from the graft donor. This chain links TRBV3-1 with TRBJ2-1; 12 nucleotides line up with TRBD2. The CDR3 reads CASSQVKDASGRVF. CDR3 nucleotides: TGTGCCAGCAGCCAAGTGAAGGATGCTAGCGGGAGGGTCTTC.